This T cell receptor beta chain was observed in a study of OX40 agonist ivuxolimab in advanced cancers. Germline V CDR1 and CDR2: SGHRS, YFSETQ. Trimming took off 0 bases at V and 0 bases at J, with 6 bases between the two ends. CDR3 length: 14 residues. Method: immunoSEQ multiplex PCR; TCRdb's copy keeps in-frame clones and lacks some. The profile shows 45,000 to 60,000 clones, roughly nine tenths of them singletons. The sequence derives from an adult with an advanced solid tumor such as melanoma, head and neck, liver or kidney cancer. This sample comprised CD4+ or CD8+ T cells sorted from blood, obtained in a trial of the OX40 agonist ivuxolimab. The chain has TRBV5-1 and TRBJ1-1, with unresolved D. The CDR3 sequence is CASSLVGLNTEAFF. In DNA form, the CDR3 reads TGCGCCAGCAGCTTGGTGGGATTGAACACTGAAGCTTTCTTT.